This TCR beta chain was documented in a study of lymphopenia after photon versus proton radiotherapy (dated by TCRdb to between 2019 and 2020). For the study in its entirety: The study compared the immunological effects of photon versus proton radiation therapy in patients with gastrointestinal tumors who developed high-grade lymphopenia. A cohort of under 25 patients with gastrointestinal tumors who received either photon or proton therapy and subsequently developed lymphopenia was included. The goal of the study was to describe how the two radiation modalities differ in their effects on the immune system.

Via the germline V gene, CDR1 is SNHLY and CDR2 FYNNEI. A distance of 6 bases separates the germline ends of V and J, which lose 4 bases and 0 bases respectively. The CDR3 holds 13 amino acids from the cysteine to the phenylalanine. Only the CDR3 portion is preserved as DNA: 39 bases, with reading frame beginning at the first base. On this clone: The antigen this receptor binds is unknown. Base qualities are not at hand, and no much larger clone is one base apart.

Library preparation employed the immunoSEQ multiplex PCR assay. T cell repertoires were profiled with deep sequencing of rearranged TCR beta loci together with multiparametric flow cytometry. TCRdb retrieved this table from immuneACCESS and kept in-frame rearrangements only. Not all clones are present; in checked studies, unresolved V genes account for under half, and no reason is known for the remainder. Here the sample has 150,000 to 200,000 clones; about 85% occur a single time. Less than 6% of the sample is held by the ten biggest clonotypes. Results the study describes overall, beyond this receptor: The authors looked at the survival association only in patients who died, and they framed better survival with proton therapy as a possibility rather than a demonstrated result. Across the cohort, an inverse correlation was found between a larger post-nadir drop in TCR diversity and overall survival time among patients who died. During treatment, patients who received photon therapy lost naive T cells and TCR diversity and gained effector/memory populations, whereas patients who received proton therapy remained relatively stable. Once the lymphocyte count had reached its nadir, the repertoires of photon-treated patients showed oligoclonal expansion, particularly of CD8+ Temra cells, and this expansion drove the decline in diversity.

The source was peripheral blood, collected from a patient treated with photon-based radiotherapy. The TCR originated in a man in his forties or fifties with gastric cancer. The chain is made from TRBV2 and TRBJ1-1; the D gene lacks a confident call. This receptor has the CDR3 CASSGGLNTEAFF. The nucleotides read TGTGCCAGCAGTGGCGGCTTGAACACTGAAGCTTTCTTT.